A selection of T cell receptor beta chains follows, all from one sample in a study of blood T cell repertoires in COVID-19. The method was immunoSEQ multiplex PCR; TCRdb's version includes in-frame clones alone and lacks a portion of them. The sample carries tens of thousands of clones, more than 80% recorded once. The sequenced sample was peripheral blood. Receptor source: a man aged 25 to 45 with acute or convalescent COVID-19. The CDR3 runs from the conserved cysteine through the conserved F or W. The D gene is left open where the match is weak. Clone size is shown for a subset of rows, as once, few, many or a class of expanded clone.

>TRBD1|TRBV25-1|-|TRBJ2-7
TGTGCCAGCAGTGGACAGGGCCACGAGCAGTACTTC
CASSGQGHEQYF
>-|TRBV4-1|-|TRBJ1-3
TGCGCCAGCAGCCAAGGGCAGTCGAAAGGAAACACCATATATTTT
CASSQGQSKGNTIYF
>TRBD2|TRBV6-2/TRBV6-3|-|TRBJ2-3
TGTGCCAGCAGTTATCTCCCTCTCGGACTAGCGGGAGGCGCTAGCACAGATACGCAGTATTTT
CASSYLPLGLAGGASTDTQYF
>TRBD1|TRBV9|-|TRBJ2-7
TGTGCCAGCAGCTCTGGACAGGGATTGGAGCAGTACTTC
CASSSGQGLEQYF
>TRBD1|TRBV3-1/TRBV3-2|-|TRBJ1-2
TGTGCCAGCAGGCGACAGGGGGCGACCGCTGGCTACACCTTC
CASRRQGATAGYTF
>-|TRBV6-5|-|TRBJ1-1
TGTGCCAGCAGGGACTTTCGGGAGAACACTGAAGCTTTCTTT
CASRDFRENTEAFF
>TRBD1|TRBV19|-|TRBJ2-5
TGTGCCAGTAGTCCCCCGGGACAGGGAGGAGAGACCCAGTACTTC
CASSPPGQGGETQYF
>-|TRBV19|few|TRBJ1-1
TGTGCCAGTAGTATCCGCCAGGGTGACACTGAAGCTTTCTTT
CASSIRQGDTEAFF
>TRBD1|TRBV27|few|TRBJ2-5
TGTGCCAGCAGCCTTGACGGACAGGTCTGGGAGACCCAGTACTTC
CASSLDGQVWETQYF
>-|TRBV19|-|TRBJ2-1
TGTGCCAGTAGCCGACCGGGAAACGCGTATAATGAGCAGTTCTTC
CASSRPGNAYNEQFF
>TRBD1|TRBV29-1|-|TRBJ2-1
TGCAGCGCCGAAGGGACAGGGGGCTATGAGCAGTTCTTC
CSAEGTGGYEQFF
>TRBD1|TRBV30|-|TRBJ2-7
TGTGCCTGGAGTCGGGACAGACTCCTTGAGCAGTACTTC
CAWSRDRLLEQYF
>TRBD2|TRBV7-8|-|TRBJ2-7
TGTGCCAGCAGCTTATGGGGGGGTAGTTCCTACGAGCAGTACTTC
CASSLWGGSSYEQYF
>-|TRBV3-1/TRBV3-2|-|TRBJ1-1
TGTGCCAGCAGCCAAAACGGACAGACTGAAGCTTTCTTT
CASSQNGQTEAFF
>TRBD1|TRBV5-1|-|TRBJ1-5
TGCGCCAGCAGCTTACTTCCCCCGGGACAGGGCAATCAGCCCCAGCATTTT
CASSLLPPGQGNQPQHF
>-|TRBV21-1|few|TRBJ1-5
TGTGCCAGCAGCAACAGAATAACGGGGAATCAGCCCCAGCATTTT
CASSNRITGNQPQHF
>-|TRBV30|-|TRBJ1-1
TGTGCCTGGAGAAAAACGGGACATCTCATGAACACTGAAGCTTTCTTT
CAWRKTGHLMNTEAFF
>TRBD2|TRBV5-1|-|TRBJ2-5
TGCGCCAGCAGCTTAGCGGGGGATAGAGAGACCCAGTACTTC
CASSLAGDRETQYF
>TRBD1|TRBV7-2|-|TRBJ1-2
TGTGCCAGCAGCCCGAGACAGGGGGCGGGGGGCTACACCTTC
CASSPRQGAGGYTF
>TRBD1|TRBV10-3|-|TRBJ1-1
TGTGCCATCAGTGACCCAGGGGGGAACACTGAAGCTTTCTTT
CAISDPGGNTEAFF
>TRBD1|TRBV23-1|many|TRBJ2-7
TGCGCCAGCAGTCGAGGGGACAGTGAAGATGAAGACGAGCAGTACTTC
CASSRGDSEDEDEQYF
>-|TRBV19|-|TRBJ1-1
TGTGCCAGTAGTATGACAGGCTTTGAAGCTTTCTTT
CASSMTGFEAFF
>-|TRBV11-1|-|TRBJ1-1
TGTGCCAGCAGCCGGGGGAGGCGATCTAACACTGAAGCTTTCTTT
CASSRGRRSNTEAFF
>TRBD1|TRBV19|-|TRBJ1-5
TGTGCCAGTAGTATGGACAGGGCGGGCGGTCAGCCCCAGCATTTT
CASSMDRAGGQPQHF
>-|TRBV19|-|TRBJ1-5
TGTGCCAGTGCCCGGAGCAGTAGCAATCAGCCCCAGCATTTT
CASARSSSNQPQHF
>-|TRBV19|-|TRBJ1-5
TGTGCCAGTAACGATCAGGGGTTCGATCAGCCCCAGCATTTT
CASNDQGFDQPQHF
>TRBD1|TRBV13|-|TRBJ2-7
TGTGCCAGCAGCCCAAGACAGGGGGCAGGGGAGCAGTACTTC
CASSPRQGAGEQYF
>TRBD2|TRBV5-6|-|TRBJ2-3
TGTGCCAGCACCGTTTGGGGGACTAGCAGAACACAGATAACGCAGTATTTT
CASTVWGTSRTQITQYF
>TRBD2|TRBV19|once|TRBJ2-2
TGTGCCAGTAGTGCACTAGCGACCTACGTGAACACCGGGGAGCTGTTTTTT
CASSALATYVNTGELFF
>-|TRBV28|-|TRBJ1-2
TGTGCCAGCAGTCCCGGGGGTGAAGGGCGATATGGCTACACCTTC
CASSPGGEGRYGYTF
>TRBD1|TRBV19|-|TRBJ1-2
TGTGCCAGTAGTAGGGACAGGGGGTCCCATGGCTACACCTTC
CASSRDRGSHGYTF
>-|TRBV5-1|-|TRBJ2-5
TGCGCCAGCAGCTTGGAGGCAGGAAACCTGGGGACCCAGTACTTC
CASSLEAGNLGTQYF
>-|TRBV3-1/TRBV3-2|-|TRBJ1-1
TGTGCCAGCAGCCAAGAGTACAGTGAAGCTTTCTTT
CASSQEYSEAFF
>-|TRBV7-2|-|TRBJ2-3
TGTGCCAGCAGCTTAGATCTCCCCGGGCGGGTCCGCACAGATACGCAGTATTTT
CASSLDLPGRVRTDTQYF
>-|TRBV5-6|-|TRBJ1-2
TGTGCCAGCAGCTTGTTTGTCCAGGTCGCTAACTATGGCTACACCTTC
CASSLFVQVANYGYTF